The 18 T cell receptor beta chains presented below share a single source sample, sequenced in a study of blood T cell repertoires in COVID-19. Generated by immunoSEQ multiplex PCR, the TCRdb table keeps only in-frame clones and is missing some. Seen here are about 250,000 clones, around 83% observed once, and the top ten hold around 5.4%. The sequenced sample consisted of peripheral blood. Receptor source: a man aged 80 or over with acute or convalescent COVID-19.

The chain links TRBV10-1 to TRBJ2-3; 8 positions agree with TRBD2. The V and J ends lost 3 bases and 3 bases, in that order; junction bases with no gene match: 11. Germline CDR1 reads WNHNN; CDR2 reads SYGVQD (reference sequence). The CDR3 is 17 amino acids. CDR3 amino acids: CASSDGSGAPKTDTQYF. The CDR3 DNA reads as TGCGCCAGCAGTGACGGTAGCGGGGCCCCTAAGACAGATACGCAGTATTTT.

CDR3 nucleotide sequence: TGTGCCAGCAGCTTAGCAGGACTGTACAATGAGCAGTTCTTC. Translation gives CASSLAGLYNEQFF. The V gene is TRBV11-3, the J gene TRBJ2-1, with D maybe TRBD2 (5 bases). CDR1 and CDR2 from the germline V gene are SGHNT and YENEEA. This CDR3 is 14 amino acids long. Trimming removed 1 base from V and 4 bases from J, with 8 bases in between. Based on the CDR3 plus reference TRBV11-3 and TRBJ2-1, the full variable domain is EAGVVQSPRYKIIEKKQPVAFWCNPISGHNTLYWYLQNLGQGPELLIRYENEEAVDDSQLPKDRFSAERLKGVDSTLKIQPAELGDSAVYLCASSLAGLYNEQFFGPGTRLTVL.

This chain links TRBV28 with TRBJ1-2, with 8 bases aligning to TRBD1. The CDR3 has 14 residues. In germline, CDR1 is MDHEN, CDR2 SYDVKM. V lost 6 bases and J lost 4; bases outside the gene matches: 7. CDR3 DNA sequence: TGTGCCAGCAGCCCCTCCGGGACAGGCTATGGCTACACCTTC. It codes for CASSPSGTGYGYTF.

This chain's CDR3 is CAWSVGLTRVGETQYF. CDR3 in DNA: TGTGCCTGGAGTGTAGGTTTAACGAGGGTTGGCGAGACCCAGTACTTC. V usage is TRBV30 and J usage is TRBJ2-5, with a possible D match to TRBD2 (5 bases). Germline CDR1 GTSNPN, CDR2 SVGIG (reference sequence). V lost 0 bases and J 5 bases, leaving 19 bases between the germline ends. The CDR3 length is 16 residues.

In its sample, this clone was seen once. The chain combines TRBV6-5 with TRBJ2-1; 7 nucleotides align to TRBD1. This CDR3 contains 14 residues. The V segment lost 6 bases and the J segment 7 bases; nucleotides outside the gene matches: 9. Germline CDR1 MNHEY, CDR2 SVGAGI. The CDR3 nucleotides read TGTGCCAGCAGGGCGACAGGGATTAGGAATGAGCAGTTCTTC. Its translation is CASRATGIRNEQFF.

The chain joins TRBV5-1 to TRBJ1-4; 7 bases fit TRBD1. CDR1 and CDR2 from the germline V gene are SGHRS and YFSETQ. The length of the CDR3 is 15 residues. The V and J ends lost 1 base and 8 bases, in that order; junction bases with no gene match: 8. The CDR3 DNA is TGCGCCAGCAGCTTGACACAGGGGACTTACGAAAAACTGTTTTTT. Amino acids: CASSLTQGTYEKLFF.

The chain joins TRBV13 to TRBJ2-1; maybe TRBD1 (6 bases). CDR3 length equals 16 residues. Trimming removed 2 bases from V and 3 bases from J, with 14 bases in between. CDR1 and CDR2 (germline): PRHDT, FYEKMQ (reference sequence). CDR3 in amino acids: CASSLPPTGYYNEQFF. Written as DNA, the CDR3 is TGTGCCAGCAGCTTACCCCCCACAGGGTACTACAATGAGCAGTTCTTC.

This clone was recorded once. This chain uses TRBV7-9 with TRBJ1-1; 8 bases agree with TRBD1. CDR3 length: 14 amino acids. Trimming removed 2 bases from V and 5 bases from J; junction bases left unmatched: 4. Germline-derived CDR1 and CDR2 are SEHNR and FQNEAQ (reference sequence). CDR3 in DNA: TGTGCCAGCAGCTTAATTGGACAGGGTACTGAAGCTTTCTTT. Encoded protein: CASSLIGQGTEAFF.

This chain connects TRBV7-9 to TRBJ2-5; 9 bases map to TRBD1. The CDR3 spans 15 residues. V lost 2 bases, J lost 7 bases, and 8 bases stayed unmatched. Germline V gene data show CDR1 as SEHNR and CDR2 as FQNEAQ (reference sequence). CDR3 nucleotide sequence: TGTGCCAGCAGCTTACCGGGACAGGGCTACCCGACCCAGTACTTC. It translates to CASSLPGQGYPTQYF.

The chain employs TRBV5-1 and TRBJ1-6; TRBD1 aligns across 7 bases. Germline CDR1 is SGHRS and CDR2 is YFSETQ. This CDR3 spans 14 amino acids. With 2 bases clipped from V and 9 bases from J, the junction kept 5 bases outside the gene matches. CDR3 protein: CASSFQGVGSPLHF. The CDR3, as DNA: TGCGCCAGCAGCTTTCAGGGGGTAGGTTCACCCCTCCACTTT.

This chain joins TRBV9 and TRBJ1-3; TRBD1 aligns across 7 bases. The J segment lost 0 bases and the V segment lost 3 bases, leaving 0 bases of the junction unmatched. CDR1 and CDR2 from the germline V gene are SGDLS and YYNGEE. The CDR3 loop spans 14 amino acids. Written as DNA, the CDR3 is TGTGCCAGCAGCGGACAGGGCTCTGGAAACACCATATATTTT. Translation: CASSGQGSGNTIYF. Full variable domain (missing parts from reference TRBV9 and TRBJ1-3): DSGVTQTPKHLITATGQRVTLRCSPRSGDLSVYWYQQSLDQGLQFLIQYYNGEERAKGNILERFSAQQFPDLHSELNLSSLELGDSALYFCASSGQGSGNTIYFGEGSWLTVV.

A few counts support this clone. The gene calls are TRBV18 and TRBJ1-1, with no clear D. Germline values: CDR1 KGHSH, CDR2 LQKENI. This CDR3 has 14 amino acids. Trimming removed 2 bases at V and 1 base at J, with 8 bases between. CDR3 loop: CASSPIRGNTEAFF. Here the CDR3 DNA reads TGTGCCAGCTCACCAATACGGGGGAACACTGAAGCTTTCTTT.

V and J are TRBV3-1 (or the pseudogene TRBV3-2) and TRBJ2-7; no definite D call. The V end lost 4 bases, the J end lost 4 bases, and 5 bases lay between the germline ends. The CDR3 contains 11 residues. Per germline, CDR1 LGHDT and CDR2 YNNKEL (reference sequence). CDR3 amino acids: CASSLLYEQYF. The CDR3, as DNA: TGTGCCAGCAGCCTACTTTACGAGCAGTACTTC.

This rearrangement joins TRBV9 to TRBJ2-6, with no clear D. The germline V gene has CDR1 SGDLS and CDR2 YYNGEE. V shed 5 bases and J shed 4 bases, with 7 bases lying between them. The CDR3 contains 13 residues. CDR3 sequence reads: CASRNSGANVLTF. CDR3 bases: TGTGCCAGCAGGAACTCCGGGGCCAACGTCCTGACTTTC.

This clone was seen only a few times. This chain links TRBV11-2 with TRBJ2-1, with 14 bases aligning to TRBD2. Germline V gene data show CDR1 as SGHAT and CDR2 as FQNNGV. CDR3 size: 17 residues. After removal of 3 bases from V and 9 bases from J, the junction contained 10 bases not matched to a gene. The CDR3 spells CASSFFQGLAGGGEQFF. The CDR3 bases are TGTGCCAGCAGCTTCTTCCAAGGACTAGCGGGAGGAGGTGAGCAGTTCTTC. Full variable domain (rest looked up from reference TRBV11-2 and TRBJ2-1): EAGVAQSPRYKIIEKRQSVAFWCNPISGHATLYWYQQILGQGPKLLIQFQNNGVVDDSQLPKDRFSAERLKGVDSTLKIQPAKLEDSAVYLCASSFFQGLAGGGEQFFGPGTRLTVL.

This rearrangement joins TRBV10-3 to TRBJ2-2; 8 nucleotides line up with TRBD1. V lost 5 bases, J lost 1 base, and 3 bases stayed unmatched. Germline V gives CDR1 ENHRY, CDR2 SYGVKD. The CDR3 length is 15 residues. This CDR3 is CAISTGTGNTGELFF. The CDR3 DNA reads TGTGCCATCAGTACCGGGACAGGGAACACCGGGGAGCTGTTTTTT.

The chain uses TRBV6-5 and TRBJ1-1, with D possibly TRBD1 on 5 matching bases. The germline gives CDR1 MNHEY, CDR2 SVGAGI. The V end lost 6 bases, the J end lost 3 bases, and 17 bases lay between the germline ends. This CDR3 is 15 amino acids long. The CDR3 spells CASRDGRLGDTEAFF. The DNA of the CDR3 is TGTGCCAGCAGAGACGGCAGACTAGGGGACACTGAAGCTTTCTTT.

For this clone: The same CDR3 arises from other DNA sequences in this sample as well. This chain uses TRBV7-2 with TRBJ2-1; 14 bases are shared with TRBD2. After removal of 1 base from V and 6 bases from J, the junction contained 2 bases not matched to a gene. CDR1 is SGHTA and CDR2 is FQGNSA in the germline V gene. There are 16 residues in the CDR3. CDR3 sequence: CASSLGLAGGLNEQFF. The CDR3 bases are TGTGCCAGCAGCTTAGGACTAGCGGGAGGGCTCAATGAGCAGTTCTTC. The whole variable domain, filled in from reference TRBV7-2 and TRBJ2-1, reads GAGVSQSPSNKVTEKGKDVELRCDPISGHTALYWYRQSLGQGLEFLIYFQGNSAPDKSGLPSDRFSAERTGGSVSTLTIQRTQQEDSAVYLCASSLGLAGGLNEQFFGPGTRLTVL.